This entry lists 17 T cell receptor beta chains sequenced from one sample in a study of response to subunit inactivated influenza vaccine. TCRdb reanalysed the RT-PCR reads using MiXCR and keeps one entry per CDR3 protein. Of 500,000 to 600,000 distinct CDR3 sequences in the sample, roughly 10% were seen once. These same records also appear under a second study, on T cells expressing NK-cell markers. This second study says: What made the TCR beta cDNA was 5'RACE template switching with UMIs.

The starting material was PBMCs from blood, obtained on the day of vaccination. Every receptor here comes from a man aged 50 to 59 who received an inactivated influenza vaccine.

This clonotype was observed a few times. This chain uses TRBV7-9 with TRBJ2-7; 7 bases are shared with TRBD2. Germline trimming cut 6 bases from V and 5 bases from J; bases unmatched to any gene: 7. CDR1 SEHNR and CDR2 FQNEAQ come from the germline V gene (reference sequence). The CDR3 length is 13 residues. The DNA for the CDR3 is TGTGCCAGCAGATCGTCAGGGAGGGACGAGCAGTACTTC. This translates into CASRSSGRDEQYF.

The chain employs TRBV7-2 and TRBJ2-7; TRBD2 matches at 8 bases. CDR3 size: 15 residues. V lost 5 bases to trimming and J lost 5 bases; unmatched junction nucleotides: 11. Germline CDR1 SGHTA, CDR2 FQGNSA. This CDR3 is CASSPPSGSSHEQYF. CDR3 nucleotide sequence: TGTGCCAGCAGCCCACCGAGCGGGAGTTCCCACGAGCAGTACTTC.

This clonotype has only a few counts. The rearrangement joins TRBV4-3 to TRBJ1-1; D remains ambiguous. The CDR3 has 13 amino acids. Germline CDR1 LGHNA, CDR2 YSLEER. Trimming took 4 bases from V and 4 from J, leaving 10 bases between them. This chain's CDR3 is CASSPALGTEAFF. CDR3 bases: TGCGCCAGCAGCCCCGCTTTAGGCACTGAAGCTTTCTTT.

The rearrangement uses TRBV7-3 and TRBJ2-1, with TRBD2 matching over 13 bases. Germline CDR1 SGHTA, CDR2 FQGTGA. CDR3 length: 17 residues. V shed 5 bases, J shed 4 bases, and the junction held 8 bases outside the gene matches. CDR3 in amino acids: CASSPTGLAGRYNEQFF. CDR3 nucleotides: TGTGCCAGCAGCCCCACGGGACTAGCGGGAAGGTACAATGAGCAGTTCTTC.

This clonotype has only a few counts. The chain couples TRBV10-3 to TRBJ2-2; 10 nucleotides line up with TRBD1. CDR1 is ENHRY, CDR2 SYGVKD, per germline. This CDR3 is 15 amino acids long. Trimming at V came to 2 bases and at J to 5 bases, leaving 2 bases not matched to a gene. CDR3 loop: CAISEGTGVTGELFF. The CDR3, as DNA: TGTGCCATCAGTGAGGGGACAGGGGTGACCGGGGAGCTGTTTTTT.

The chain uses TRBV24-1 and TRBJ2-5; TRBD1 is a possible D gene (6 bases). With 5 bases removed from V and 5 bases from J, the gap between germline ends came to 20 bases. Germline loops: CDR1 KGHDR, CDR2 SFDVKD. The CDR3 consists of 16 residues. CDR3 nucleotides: TGTGCCACCAGTGCGGACAGTGGAAGGTTTGGGGAGACCCAGTACTTC. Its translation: CATSADSGRFGETQYF.

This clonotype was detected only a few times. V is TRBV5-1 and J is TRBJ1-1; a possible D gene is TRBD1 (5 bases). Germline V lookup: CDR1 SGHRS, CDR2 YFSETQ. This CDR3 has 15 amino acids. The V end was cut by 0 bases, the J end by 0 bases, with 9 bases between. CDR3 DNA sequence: TGCGCCAGCAGCTTGGGCCAGACAGTGAACACTGAAGCTTTCTTT. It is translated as CASSLGQTVNTEAFF.

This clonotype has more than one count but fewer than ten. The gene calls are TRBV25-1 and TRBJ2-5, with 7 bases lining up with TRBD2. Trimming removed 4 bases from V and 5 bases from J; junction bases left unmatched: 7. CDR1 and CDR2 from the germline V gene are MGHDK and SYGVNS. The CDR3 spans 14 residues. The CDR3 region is CASSAEAGRETQYF. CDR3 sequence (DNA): TGTGCCAGCAGTGCCGAAGCGGGGAGGGAGACCCAGTACTTC. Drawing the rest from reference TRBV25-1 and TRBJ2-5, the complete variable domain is EADIYQTPRYLVIGTGKKITLECSQTMGHDKMYWYQQDPGMELHLIHYSYGVNSTEKGDLSSESTVSRIRTEHFPLTLESARPSHTSQYLCASSAEAGRETQYFGPGTRLLVL.

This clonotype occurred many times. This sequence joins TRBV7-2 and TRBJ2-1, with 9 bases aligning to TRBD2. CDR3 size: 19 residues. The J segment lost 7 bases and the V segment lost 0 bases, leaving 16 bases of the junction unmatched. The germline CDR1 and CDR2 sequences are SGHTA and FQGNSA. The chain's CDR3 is CASSLALLFVAGVGNEQFF. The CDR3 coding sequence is TGTGCCAGCAGCTTAGCGCTTCTTTTTGTAGCGGGAGTAGGGAATGAGCAGTTCTTC.

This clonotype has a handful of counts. CDR3 sequence reads: CASSLALLNSPLHF. The CDR3 nucleotides read TGTGCCAGCAGCTTAGCCCTTCTTAATTCACCCCTCCACTTT. V and J are TRBV7-2 and TRBJ1-6; D gene ambiguous. The CDR3 length is 14 residues. CDR1 and CDR2 from the germline V gene are SGHTA and FQGNSA. V lost 0 bases, J lost 6 bases, and 6 bases lay in between. The entire variable domain, with the rest obtained from reference TRBV7-2 and TRBJ1-6, is as follows: GAGVSQSPSNKVTEKGKDVELRCDPISGHTALYWYRQSLGQGLEFLIYFQGNSAPDKSGLPSDRFSAERTGGSVSTLTIQRTQQEDSAVYLCASSLALLNSPLHFGNGTRLTVT.

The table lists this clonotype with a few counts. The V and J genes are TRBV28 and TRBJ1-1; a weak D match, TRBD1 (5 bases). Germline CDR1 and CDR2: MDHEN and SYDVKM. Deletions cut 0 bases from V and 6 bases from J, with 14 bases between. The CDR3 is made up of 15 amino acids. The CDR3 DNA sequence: TGTGCCAGCAGTTTATGGTTAAAAGGGGTAGCTGAAGCTTTCTTT. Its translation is CASSLWLKGVAEAFF.

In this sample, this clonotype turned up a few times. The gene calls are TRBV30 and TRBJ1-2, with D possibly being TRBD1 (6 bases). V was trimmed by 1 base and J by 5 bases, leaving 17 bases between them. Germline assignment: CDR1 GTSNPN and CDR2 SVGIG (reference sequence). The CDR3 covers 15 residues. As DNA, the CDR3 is TGTGCCTGGAGTGGACTAGATGGACAGCAATATGGCTACACCTTC. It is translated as CAWSGLDGQQYGYTF.

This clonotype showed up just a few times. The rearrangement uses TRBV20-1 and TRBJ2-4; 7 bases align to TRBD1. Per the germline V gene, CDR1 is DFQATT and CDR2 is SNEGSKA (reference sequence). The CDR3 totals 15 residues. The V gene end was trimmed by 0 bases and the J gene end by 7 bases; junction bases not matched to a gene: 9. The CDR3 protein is CSARDNRGRENIQYF. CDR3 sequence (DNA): TGCAGTGCTAGAGATAACAGGGGCCGTGAGAACATTCAGTACTTC.

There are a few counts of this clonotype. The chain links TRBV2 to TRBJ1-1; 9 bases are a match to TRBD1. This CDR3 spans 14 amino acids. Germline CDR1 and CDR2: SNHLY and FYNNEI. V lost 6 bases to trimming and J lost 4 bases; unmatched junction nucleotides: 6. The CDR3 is CASRGLGQGTEAFF. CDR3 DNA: TGTGCCAGCAGGGGGTTGGGACAGGGCACTGAAGCTTTCTTT.

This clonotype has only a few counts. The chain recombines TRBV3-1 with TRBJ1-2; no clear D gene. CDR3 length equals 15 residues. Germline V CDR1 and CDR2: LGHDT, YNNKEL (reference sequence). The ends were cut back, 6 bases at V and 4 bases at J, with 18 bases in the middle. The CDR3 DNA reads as TGTGCCAGCAGACCTTCCGGGAACCTGGGCTATGGCTACACCTTC. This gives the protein CASRPSGNLGYGYTF.

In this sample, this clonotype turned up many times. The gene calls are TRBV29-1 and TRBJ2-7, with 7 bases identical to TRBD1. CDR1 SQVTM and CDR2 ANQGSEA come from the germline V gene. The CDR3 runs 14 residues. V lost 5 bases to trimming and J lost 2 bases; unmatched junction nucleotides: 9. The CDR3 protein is CSVNAGTVAYEQYF. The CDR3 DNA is TGCAGCGTTAATGCCGGGACAGTAGCCTACGAGCAGTACTTC.

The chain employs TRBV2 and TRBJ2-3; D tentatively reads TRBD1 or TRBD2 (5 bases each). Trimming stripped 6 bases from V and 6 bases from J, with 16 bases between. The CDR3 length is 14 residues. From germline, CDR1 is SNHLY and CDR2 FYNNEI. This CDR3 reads CASRSGRMQDTQYF. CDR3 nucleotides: TGTGCCAGCAGGTCGGGACGGATGCAGGATACGCAGTATTTT.